These 23 T cell receptor beta chains share one sample of origin, sequenced in a study of blood T cell repertoires in COVID-19. TCRdb's table, derived via immunoSEQ multiplex PCR, lists solely in-frame clones and lacks some. The sample has approximately 310,000 clones; 80% to 90% are singletons. Sequencing input: PBMCs or T cells enriched from blood (not recorded which). The receptors come from a man aged 25-45 years who had recovered from COVID-19.

This clone was observed once. CDR3 sequence: CASSQDYPALGPEAFF. DNA for the CDR3: TGCGCCAGCAGCCAAGATTATCCCGCCCTTGGGCCTGAAGCTTTCTTT. The V gene is TRBV4-1, the J gene TRBJ1-1; D gene uncertain. This CDR3 is 16 amino acids long. Germline V gene lookup returns CDR1 MGHRA and CDR2 YSYEKL. Trimming pared 0 bases from V and 6 bases from J, leaving 17 bases between.

This rearrangement joins TRBV30 to TRBJ1-2; D is unresolved. Per germline, CDR1 GTSNPN and CDR2 SVGIG (reference sequence). The CDR3 is 11 amino acids. Trimming cost V 0 bases and J 9 bases, with 8 bases left between them. CDR3 in amino acids: CAWSVEDRYTF. The CDR3 DNA reads as TGTGCCTGGAGTGTAGAGGATCGCTACACCTTC. Combining the CDR3 with reference TRBV30 and TRBJ1-2 gives the whole variable domain SQTIHQWPATLVQPVGSPLSLECTVEGTSNPNLYWYRQAAGRGLQLLFYSVGIGQISSEVPQNLSASRPQDRQFILSSKKLLLSDSGFYLCAWSVEDRYTFGSGTRLTVV.

This clone came up a few times. This chain joins TRBV7-2 and TRBJ1-2; D not certain. Trimming left V 0 bases short and J 0 bases short, with 20 bases between. The CDR3 runs to 19 residues. CDR1 is SGHTA, CDR2 FQGNSA, per germline. In DNA, the CDR3 is TGTGCCAGCAGCTTAGCGTTAGGCAGATGGGCAGGCACTAACTATGGCTACACCTTC. It translates to CASSLALGRWAGTNYGYTF.

This clone was observed a handful of times. The rearrangement joins TRBV19 to TRBJ1-5; weak D call: TRBD1 (5 bases). The CDR3 spans 15 residues. Per the germline V gene, CDR1 is LNHDA and CDR2 is SQIVND (reference sequence). Trimming removed 7 bases at V and 2 bases at J, with 15 bases between. This chain's CDR3 is CASTPPGGGNQPQHF. Written as DNA, the CDR3 is TGTGCCAGTACCCCCCCGGGAGGGGGCAATCAGCCCCAGCATTTT. The entire variable domain, with the rest obtained from reference TRBV19 and TRBJ1-5, is as follows: DGGITQSPKYLFRKEGQNVTLSCEQNLNHDAMYWYRQDPGQGLRLIYYSQIVNDFQKGDIAEGYSVSREKKESFPLTVTSAQKNPTAFYLCASTPPGGGNQPQHFGDGTRLSIL.

This chain links TRBV5-1 with TRBJ1-5; 7 bases map to TRBD1. The CDR3 runs to 15 residues. Germline assignment: CDR1 SGHRS and CDR2 YFSETQ. V lost 2 bases to trimming and J lost 4 bases; unmatched junction nucleotides: 6. The CDR3 DNA reads as TGCGCCAGCAGCTTAACCGGGACAGATAATCAGCCCCAGCATTTT. Encoded protein: CASSLTGTDNQPQHF.

The chain uses TRBV29-1 and TRBJ1-1; D possibly corresponds to TRBD1 (6 bases). Deletions cut 6 bases from V and 0 bases from J, with 17 bases between. Germline V gene lookup returns CDR1 SQVTM and CDR2 ANQGSEA. The CDR3 has 15 amino acids. The CDR3 sequence is CSVPTPGGLNTEAFF. CDR3 nucleotides: TGCAGCGTCCCCACCCCGGGGGGCTTGAACACTGAAGCTTTCTTT.

The J gene is TRBJ1-5, the V gene TRBV30; unclear D gene. Germline lookup yields CDR1 GTSNPN and CDR2 SVGIG (reference sequence). This CDR3 is built from 11 residues. Trimming left V 7 bases short and J 2 bases short, with 6 bases between. The CDR3 sequence is CASGGNQPQHF. CDR3 DNA: TGTGCCTCCGGGGGCAATCAGCCCCAGCATTTT.

CDR3: CASSQGGSGGATDTQYF. The CDR3 DNA sequence: TGCGCCAGCAGCCAAGGAGGTAGCGGGGGGGCCACAGATACGCAGTATTTT. This chain joins TRBV4-1 and TRBJ2-3; TRBD2 matches 11 bases. The CDR3 is 17 residues long. With V trimmed by 1 base and J by 2 bases, 5 bases remained unmatched. Germline V gives CDR1 MGHRA, CDR2 YSYEKL.

The chain couples TRBV7-2 to TRBJ2-7; no reliable D call. The CDR3 length is 16 residues. V lost 1 base to trimming and J lost 1 base, with 14 bases between them. CDR1 SGHTA and CDR2 FQGNSA come from the germline V gene. CDR3 in DNA: TGTGCCAGCAGCTTAGGTCCAGGAACAACGTCCTACGAGCAGTACTTC. It yields the protein CASSLGPGTTSYEQYF. Drawing the rest from reference TRBV7-2 and TRBJ2-7, the complete variable domain is GAGVSQSPSNKVTEKGKDVELRCDPISGHTALYWYRQSLGQGLEFLIYFQGNSAPDKSGLPSDRFSAERTGGSVSTLTIQRTQQEDSAVYLCASSLGPGTTSYEQYFGPGTRLTVT.

The V and J genes are TRBV19 and TRBJ1-2; D uncertain. Germline V gives CDR1 LNHDA, CDR2 SQIVND (reference sequence). Trimming cost V 5 bases and J 3 bases, with 4 bases left between them. The CDR3 spans 11 residues. The CDR3 reads CASSRDYGYTF. The CDR3 DNA follows: TGTGCCAGTAGTCGGGACTATGGCTACACCTTC.

The V gene is TRBV7-2, the J gene TRBJ2-3; D gene ambiguous. Germline V gives CDR1 SGHTA, CDR2 FQGNSA. Trimming cost V 5 bases and J 6 bases, with 12 bases left between them. CDR3 length: 13 amino acids. For the CDR3, the DNA is TGTGCCAGCAGCCACCGACAAACGGATACGCAGTATTTT. Translating it yields CASSHRQTDTQYF.

The rearrangement links TRBV5-3 to TRBJ1-2; weak D call: TRBD1 (6 bases). TRBV5-3 is recorded as an ORF, its role being uncertain. This CDR3 has 13 amino acids. Between the trimmed V and J ends, which lost 4 bases and 2 bases, there was a span of 9 bases. Here the CDR3 reads CARSPGQNYGYTF. For the CDR3, the DNA is TGTGCCAGAAGCCCCGGACAGAACTATGGCTACACCTTC.

The chain carries TRBV7-2 and TRBJ1-1; D may be TRBD1 (6 bases). Trimming took 5 bases from V and 1 from J, leaving 11 bases between them. The CDR3 length is 14 residues. Germline lookup yields CDR1 SGHTA and CDR2 FQGNSA. CDR3 residues: CASSLGQRNTEAFF. CDR3 bases: TGTGCCAGCAGCCTAGGACAGAGGAACACTGAAGCTTTCTTT.

This clone has only one observation. The CDR3 spells CASSITGQETQYF. The CDR3 DNA is TGTGCCAGTAGTATAACAGGGCAAGAGACCCAGTACTTC. The chain recombines TRBV19 with TRBJ2-5; TRBD1 is a possible D gene (6 bases). CDR1 LNHDA and CDR2 SQIVND come from the germline V gene (reference sequence). The CDR3 loop spans 13 amino acids. V shed 2 bases and J shed 2 bases, with 6 bases lying between them.

This clone occurred once. The CDR3 region has the DNA TGTGCCAGCAGCCCGGGACAGGGAAACTATGGCTACACCTTC. Translating it yields CASSPGQGNYGYTF. The chain is built from TRBV7-3 and TRBJ1-2; 9 nucleotides align to TRBD1. CDR1 is SGHTA, CDR2 FQGTGA, per germline. The V and J ends lost 5 bases and 2 bases, in that order; junction bases with no gene match: 3. The CDR3 has 14 amino acids.

The rearrangement joins TRBV29-1 to TRBJ1-1; TRBD1 matches 7 bases. The CDR3 is 13 amino acids. J lost 6 bases, V lost 7 bases, and 11 bases had no gene match. Germline V CDR1 and CDR2: SQVTM, ANQGSEA. The CDR3 sequence: CSAWTGEGSEAFF. Written as DNA, the CDR3 is TGCAGCGCCTGGACAGGTGAGGGTTCTGAAGCTTTCTTT. The variable domain in full, with the rest retrieved from reference TRBV29-1 and TRBJ1-1, is SAVISQKPSRDICQRGTSLTIQCQVDSQVTMMFWYRQQPGQSLTLIATANQGSEATYESGFVIDKFPISRPNLTFSTLTVSNMSPEDSSIYLCSAWTGEGSEAFFGQGTRLTVV.

This sequence joins TRBV6-5 and TRBJ2-3, with D perhaps TRBD1 (6 bases). CDR1 and CDR2 (germline): MNHEY, SVGAGI. Trimming took off 9 bases at V and 2 bases at J, with 12 bases between the two ends. CDR3 length: 13 amino acids. CDR3 in amino acids: CASRTGITDTQYF. CDR3 sequence (DNA): TGTGCCAGTCGAACAGGGATCACAGATACGCAGTATTTT.

This sequence joins TRBV18 and TRBJ2-3, with a tentative D call TRBD1 (6 bases). CDR1 is KGHSH and CDR2 is LQKENI in the germline V gene. V shed 0 bases and J shed 6 bases, with 22 bases lying between them. CDR3 length equals 18 residues. The CDR3 protein is CASSPPLLTGSSWDTQYF. The CDR3, as DNA: TGTGCCAGCTCACCACCCTTACTAACAGGGAGTTCATGGGATACGCAGTATTTT.

The chain has TRBV28 and TRBJ1-5; D might be TRBD1 (5 bases). There are 14 residues in the CDR3. Germline loops: CDR1 MDHEN, CDR2 SYDVKM. V was trimmed by 7 bases and J by 6 bases, leaving 16 bases between them. The CDR3 loop is CASTVPSRVQPQHF. CDR3 DNA: TGTGCCAGCACGGTCCCCAGCAGGGTTCAGCCCCAGCATTTT.

This chain connects TRBV5-3 to TRBJ2-2; TRBD1 matches 7 bases. TRBV5-3 is recorded as an ORF, its role being uncertain. The V gene end was trimmed by 3 bases and the J gene end by 6 bases; junction bases not matched to a gene: 8. This CDR3 comprises 15 residues. CDR3 sequence: CARSSPTGCAGELFF. The CDR3 bases are TGTGCCAGAAGCTCGCCGACAGGGTGCGCCGGGGAGCTGTTTTTT.

The chain links TRBV5-4 to TRBJ2-5, with 14 bases matching TRBD2. Germline assignment: CDR1 SGHNT and CDR2 YYREEE (reference sequence). V trimming: 5 bases; J trimming: 5 bases; junction bases outside the gene matches: 8. The CDR3 totals 16 residues. CDR3 bases: TGTGCCAGCAGGACCGGGACTAGCGGGGGCGGGGAGACCCAGTACTTC. Translation gives CASRTGTSGGGETQYF.

The rearrangement joins TRBV7-3 to TRBJ2-5; TRBD1 might be the D (6 bases). The CDR3 is 13 amino acids. V lost 5 bases and J 5 bases, leaving 12 bases between the germline ends. The germline CDR1 and CDR2 sequences are SGHTA and FQGTGA. As DNA, the CDR3 is TGTGCCAGCAGCCAGGATACAGGGGAGACCCAGTACTTC. It translates to CASSQDTGETQYF. The full variable domain, its missing parts supplied by reference TRBV7-3 and TRBJ2-5, is GAGVSQTPSNKVTEKGKYVELRCDPISGHTALYWYRQSLGQGPEFLIYFQGTGAADDSGLPNDRFFAVRPEGSVSTLKIQRTERGDSAVYLCASSQDTGETQYFGPGTRLLVL.

V is TRBV10-3 and J is TRBJ2-3, with TRBD1 matching over 7 bases. The CDR3 has 17 residues. The V gene's germline CDR1 is ENHRY and CDR2 SYGVKD. After removal of 0 bases from V and 3 bases from J, the junction contained 9 bases not matched to a gene. CDR3 residues: CAISESPTGRRTDTQYF. The CDR3 bases are TGTGCCATCAGTGAGTCCCCGACAGGGCGGCGTACAGATACGCAGTATTTT.